These 23 T cell receptor beta chains came from one sample sequenced in a study of T cell repertoires in cytomegalovirus infection. These receptors have no identified antigens. TCRdb ran MiXCR on the reads and lists one entry per CDR3 protein. The table records 700,000 to 850,000 distinct CDR3 sequences, approximately 32% of them present only once. The sample here was cultured CD8+ T cells from PBMCs, taken from culture after CMV antigen stimulation. Every receptor here comes from a human donor in good health (CMV status not recorded). Some clones in this sample may be carry-over from other donors' samples.

This clonotype was seen ten or more times. The gene calls are TRBV11-1 and TRBJ2-2; D perhaps matches TRBD2 (5 bases). Per germline, CDR1 SGHAT and CDR2 FQDESV (reference sequence). The CDR3 is made up of 14 amino acids. With 6 bases removed from V and 2 bases from J, the gap between germline ends came to 10 bases. The CDR3 DNA is TGTGCCAGCAGTGGACTTTCCAACACCGGGGAGCTGTTTTTT. It yields the protein CASSGLSNTGELFF.

This clonotype was picked up a small number of times. The chain is built from TRBV27 and TRBJ2-5; perhaps TRBD2 as D (6 bases). Germline loops: CDR1 MNHEY, CDR2 SMNVEV (reference sequence). V shed 6 bases and J shed 5 bases, with 19 bases lying between them. The CDR3 has 15 residues. The CDR3 is CASSPTLVRGETQYF. The CDR3 DNA reads as TGTGCCAGCAGCCCGACCTTGGTCCGGGGGGAGACCCAGTACTTC.

The rearrangement links TRBV7-4 to TRBJ2-7; 8 bases map to TRBD1. The CDR3 extends over 14 amino acids. With 5 bases clipped from V and 5 bases from J, the junction kept 8 bases outside the gene matches. Germline V gives CDR1 SGHVT, CDR2 SQSDAQ. DNA of the CDR3: TGTGCCAGCAGCCTTAGACAGGGGCCGGACGAGCAGTACGTC. Encoded protein: CASSLRQGPDEQYV.

V is TRBV5-6 and J is TRBJ1-2; 8 bases match TRBD1. This CDR3 has 14 residues. Per germline, CDR1 SGHDT and CDR2 YYEEEE. The V and J ends lost 5 bases and 3 bases, in that order; junction bases with no gene match: 6. The CDR3 DNA is TGTGCCAGCAGTGAGACAGGGGCCTACTATGGCTACACCTTC. Translation: CASSETGAYYGYTF. Supplemented by reference TRBV5-6 and TRBJ1-2, the full variable domain reads DAGVTQSPTHLIKTRGQQVTLRCSPKSGHDTVSWYQQALGQGPQFIFQYYEEEERQRGNFPDRFSGHQFPNYSSELNVNALLLGDSALYLCASSETGAYYGYTFGSGTRLTVV.

The chain joins TRBV7-9 to TRBJ1-4; D unresolved. CDR1 SEHNR and CDR2 FQNEAQ come from the germline V gene (reference sequence). The CDR3 is made up of 15 amino acids. Trimming took off 4 bases at V and 7 bases at J, with 16 bases between the two ends. CDR3 amino acids: CASSSRTTSGEKLFF. The CDR3 DNA follows: TGTGCCAGCAGCTCCCGGACCACCAGCGGTGAAAAACTGTTTTTT.

There are a few counts of this clonotype. The chain uses TRBV15 and TRBJ1-1; 7 bases align to TRBD1. V was pared by 8 bases and J by 3 bases, with 6 bases of the junction left unmatched. The CDR3 is 13 amino acids. Germline V gene data show CDR1 as LNHNV and CDR2 as YYDKDF (reference sequence). In DNA form, the CDR3 reads TGTGCCACCGGACAGGTCAGGGACACTGAAGCTTTCTTT. It is translated as CATGQVRDTEAFF.

The CDR3 DNA is TGTGCCAGCAGTTACTCATGGACAGATCTACAAGAGACCCAGTACTTC. It translates to CASSYSWTDLQETQYF. The gene calls are TRBV6-5 and TRBJ2-5; TRBD1 is a possible D gene (6 bases). The CDR3 totals 16 residues. Germline CDR1 reads MNHEY; CDR2 reads SVGAGI. V was clipped by 0 bases and J by 2 bases, with 13 bases between them.

CDR3 sequence: CASSSNNGVSTDTQYF. For the CDR3, the DNA is TGTGCCAGCAGCTCTAATAACGGGGTTAGCACAGATACGCAGTATTTT. The chain joins TRBV7-6 to TRBJ2-3; a possible D gene is TRBD2 (5 bases). This CDR3 spans 16 amino acids. Germline V CDR1 and CDR2: SGHVS, FNYEAQ. V lost 4 bases, J lost 0 bases, and 14 bases lay in between.

This clonotype showed up just a few times. The chain couples TRBV27 to TRBJ2-2; D perhaps matches TRBD1 (7 bases). The V gene's germline CDR1 is MNHEY and CDR2 SMNVEV (reference sequence). Trimming removed 3 bases from V and 9 bases from J, with 14 bases in between. CDR3 length equals 14 residues. Here the CDR3 DNA reads TGTGCCAGCAGTTTCAGGGGGGAATACAGGGAGCTGTTTTTT. Translating gives CASSFRGEYRELFF.

The chain employs TRBV9 and TRBJ2-2; no clear D gene. The germline V gene has CDR1 SGDLS and CDR2 YYNGEE. This CDR3 has 13 amino acids. V lost 0 bases, J lost 5 bases, and 5 bases lay in between. DNA of the CDR3: TGTGCCAGCAGCGTAGTGGGGACCGGGGAGCTGTTTTTT. This gives the protein CASSVVGTGELFF.

This clonotype has only a few counts. The chain carries TRBV7-9 and TRBJ1-1; unclear D gene. Germline V gene sequence: CDR1 SEHNR, CDR2 FQNEAQ (reference sequence). This CDR3 spans 14 amino acids. V dropped 5 bases and J dropped 8 bases, with 18 bases sitting between them. CDR3 DNA sequence: TGTGCCAGCAGCGCACCCCGAGAAGGTCAGGAAGCTTTCTTT. This encodes CASSAPREGQEAFF.

This clonotype was detected many times. Its ends do not fully match the called genes, so a read error is possible. The rearrangement links TRBV7-6 to TRBJ2-7, with D perhaps TRBD2 (5 bases). Germline loops: CDR1 SGHVS, CDR2 FNYEAQ. The CDR3 has 13 residues. CDR3 in DNA: TGTGCCAGCAGCTTAAAAGAGGGTTTGGATCCCTCGTTC. Translated, it gives CASSLKEGLDPSF.

The chain combines TRBV12-3 or TRBV12-4 with TRBJ1-2; tentatively, D is TRBD1 (6 bases). The V gene lost 7 bases and the J gene lost 3 bases, with 12 bases spanning the gap. The CDR3 is 13 amino acids. The CDR3 DNA is TGTGCCAGCAAACAGGGCGGAGACTATGGCTACACCTTC. Translation: CASKQGGDYGYTF.

A few counts support this clonotype. J is TRBJ2-7 and V is TRBV7-6; 10 nucleotides match TRBD2. CDR3 length: 15 amino acids. With 5 bases clipped from V and 6 bases from J, the junction kept 10 bases outside the gene matches. Germline V gives CDR1 SGHVS, CDR2 FNYEAQ. CDR3 residues: CASSKTSGGAGEQYV. Written as DNA, the CDR3 is TGTGCCAGCAGCAAGACAAGCGGGGGGGCTGGCGAGCAGTACGTC.

This clonotype was recorded many times. The J gene is TRBJ2-5, the V gene TRBV7-2; a weak D match, TRBD1 (5 bases). The ends were cut back, 2 bases at V and 2 bases at J, with 18 bases in the middle. Germline loops: CDR1 SGHTA, CDR2 FQGNSA. This CDR3 comprises 17 residues. CDR3 DNA sequence: TGTGCCAGCAGCTTAAGTAGGGGCAGAGGTTTTCAAGAGACCCAGTACTTC. Translated, it gives CASSLSRGRGFQETQYF. The whole variable domain, remainder taken from reference TRBV7-2 and TRBJ2-5, is GAGVSQSPSNKVTEKGKDVELRCDPISGHTALYWYRQSLGQGLEFLIYFQGNSAPDKSGLPSDRFSAERTGGSVSTLTIQRTQQEDSAVYLCASSLSRGRGFQETQYFGPGTRLLVL.

The chain combines TRBV7-6 with TRBJ2-1; TRBD2 agrees at 8 bases. J was trimmed by 0 bases and V by 5 bases; bases with no gene match: 18. Germline V lookup: CDR1 SGHVS, CDR2 FNYEAQ. The CDR3 is 20 amino acids. Written as DNA, the CDR3 is TGTGCCAGCAGCAAAGGGACTAGTGGGGCGGTCCTATACTCCTACAATGAGCAGTTCTTC. Translating gives CASSKGTSGAVLYSYNEQFF.

This clonotype was detected ten times or more. The J gene is TRBJ2-2, the V gene TRBV6-2 or TRBV6-3, with a possible D match to TRBD2 (6 bases). Germline CDR1 and CDR2: MNHEY and SVGEGT. The CDR3 has 17 amino acids. The germline V and J ends were trimmed by 4 bases and 4 bases, with 19 bases remaining between them. The CDR3 DNA is TGTGCCAGCAGTTCCCGCAGGCTAGCGAGCGGCACCGGGGAGCTGTTTTTT. Amino acid sequence: CASSSRRLASGTGELFF.

This clonotype was counted between two and nine times. V is TRBV7-8 and J is TRBJ1-4; D remains unclear. Trimming took 4 bases from V and 10 from J, leaving 19 bases between them. CDR1 and CDR2 from the germline V gene are SGHVS and FQNEAQ. This CDR3 is built from 15 residues. The CDR3 DNA sequence: TGTGCCAGCAGCTCCCCAAAGCGAGGATGGAGAAAACTGTTTTTT. It is translated as CASSSPKRGWRKLFF.

In this sample, this clonotype turned up many times. V gene TRBV19 combines with J gene TRBJ1-1, with 7 bases aligning to TRBD1. V was pared by 5 bases and J by 4 bases, with 10 bases of the junction left unmatched. Germline V gives CDR1 LNHDA, CDR2 SQIVND (reference sequence). CDR3 length: 15 residues. Here the CDR3 DNA reads TGTGCCAGTAGTCCGATGGGACAGAGGGGCACTGAAGCTTTCTTT. This sequence encodes CASSPMGQRGTEAFF.

CDR3 loop: CASSLRGRQETQYF. The CDR3 nucleotides are TGTGCCAGCAGTTTAAGGGGACGGCAAGAGACCCAGTACTTC. This sequence joins TRBV27 and TRBJ2-5; the D gene could be TRBD1 or TRBD2 (5 bases each). The CDR3 runs 14 residues. Trimming took 2 bases from V and 2 from J, leaving 9 bases between them. Per the germline V gene, CDR1 is MNHEY and CDR2 is SMNVEV (reference sequence).

This clonotype occurred a few times. J is TRBJ1-2 and V is TRBV7-6; 11 bases are a match to TRBD1. The germline V gene encodes CDR1 SGHVS and CDR2 FNYEAQ. The CDR3 is 15 residues long. V gave up 2 bases and J gave up 7 bases; unmatched junction bases: 6. The CDR3 here is CASSLSSDRGPGYTF. In nucleotides, the CDR3 is TGTGCCAGCAGCTTATCTTCGGACAGGGGGCCTGGCTACACCTTC.

This clonotype was observed a few times. V and J are TRBV7-9 and TRBJ1-2; the D is unclear. The CDR3 has 14 amino acids. Trimming stripped 5 bases from V and 0 bases from J, with 10 bases between. The germline V gene encodes CDR1 SEHNR and CDR2 FQNEAQ (reference sequence). The DNA of the CDR3 is TGTGCCAGCAGCCCCCCCAACCCTAACTATGGCTACACCTTC. Translated: CASSPPNPNYGYTF.

The chain carries TRBV12-3 or TRBV12-4 and TRBJ1-6; TRBD1 is a possible D gene (5 bases). The CDR3 spans 16 residues. The V end lost 0 bases, the J end lost 6 bases, and 12 bases lay between the germline ends. For the CDR3, the DNA is TGTGCCAGCAGTTTAGCAGGGGTAGGACGTAATTCACCCCTCCACTTT. It translates to CASSLAGVGRNSPLHF.